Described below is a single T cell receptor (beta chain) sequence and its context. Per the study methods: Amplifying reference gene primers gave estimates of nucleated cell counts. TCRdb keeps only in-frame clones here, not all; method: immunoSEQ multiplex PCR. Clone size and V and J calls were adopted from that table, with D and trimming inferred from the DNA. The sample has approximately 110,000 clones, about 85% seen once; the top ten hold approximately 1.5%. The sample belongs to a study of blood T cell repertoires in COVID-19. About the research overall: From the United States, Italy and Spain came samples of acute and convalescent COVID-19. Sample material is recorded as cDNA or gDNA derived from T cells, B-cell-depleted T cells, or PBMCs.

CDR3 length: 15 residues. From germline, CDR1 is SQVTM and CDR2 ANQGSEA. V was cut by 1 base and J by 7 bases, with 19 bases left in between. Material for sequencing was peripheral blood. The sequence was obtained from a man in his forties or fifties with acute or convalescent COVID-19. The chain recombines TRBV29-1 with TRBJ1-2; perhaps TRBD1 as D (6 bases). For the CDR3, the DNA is TGCAGCGTTGAAGGGGGGGGCACGAGCCTCCCTGGCTACACCTTC. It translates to CSVEGGGTSLPGYTF.